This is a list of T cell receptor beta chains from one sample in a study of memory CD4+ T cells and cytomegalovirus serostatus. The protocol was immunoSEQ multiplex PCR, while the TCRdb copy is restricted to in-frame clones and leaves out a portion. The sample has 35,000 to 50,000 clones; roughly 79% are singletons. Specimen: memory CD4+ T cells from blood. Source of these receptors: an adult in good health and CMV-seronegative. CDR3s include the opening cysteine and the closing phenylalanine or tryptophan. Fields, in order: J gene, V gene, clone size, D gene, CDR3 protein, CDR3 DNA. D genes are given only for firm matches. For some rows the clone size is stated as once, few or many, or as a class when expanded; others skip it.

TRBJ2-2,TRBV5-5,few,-,CASSLQNTGELFF,TGTGCCAGCAGCTTGCAGAACACCGGGGAGCTGTTTTTT
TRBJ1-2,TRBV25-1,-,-,CASSEFGGRTLYGYTF,TGTGCCAGCAGTGAATTTGGGGGCCGAACCCTCTATGGCTACACCTTC
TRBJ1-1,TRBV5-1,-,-,CASSLVVNTEAFF,TGCGCCAGCAGCTTGGTGGTGAACACTGAAGCTTTCTTT
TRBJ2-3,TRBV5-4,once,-,CASSLNRFTDTQYF,TGTGCCAGCAGCTTGAACCGATTCACAGATACGCAGTATTTT
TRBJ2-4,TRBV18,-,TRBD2,CASSPTGGGRKNIQYF,TGTGCCAGCTCACCGACCGGCGGGGGACGCAAAAACATTCAGTACTTC
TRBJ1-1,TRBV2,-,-,CASSSQGNTEAFF,TGTGCCAGCAGCTCCCAGGGGAACACTGAAGCTTTCTTT
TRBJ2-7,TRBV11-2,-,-,CASSPLRRDTTYEQYF,TGTGCCAGCAGCCCGTTACGCCGGGATACAACCTACGAGCAGTACTTC
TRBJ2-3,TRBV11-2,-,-,CASSLIGGTDTQYF,TGTGCCAGCAGCTTAATAGGGGGCACAGATACGCAGTATTTT
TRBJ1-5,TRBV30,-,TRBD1,CAWRDRVNQPQHF,TGTGCCTGGAGGGACAGGGTGAATCAGCCCCAGCATTTT
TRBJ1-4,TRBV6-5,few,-,CASSYTTNEKLFF,TGTGCCAGCAGTTACACAACTAATGAAAAACTGTTTTTT
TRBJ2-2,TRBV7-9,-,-,CASSLGGITGELFF,TGTGCCAGCAGCTTAGGTGGTATCACCGGGGAGCTGTTTTTT
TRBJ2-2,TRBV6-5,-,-,CASSYDLSGELFF,TGTGCCAGCAGTTACGATCTGTCCGGGGAGCTGTTTTTT
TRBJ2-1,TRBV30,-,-,CAWSLRLGEQFF,TGTGCCTGGTCGCTAAGATTGGGAGAGCAGTTCTTC
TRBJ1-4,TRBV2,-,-,CASRRDSREKLFF,TGTGCCAGCAGGAGGGATTCCAGAGAAAAACTGTTTTTT
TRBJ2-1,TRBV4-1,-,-,CASSQGKGRDEQFF,TGCGCCAGCAGCCAAGGCAAGGGCAGGGATGAGCAGTTCTTC
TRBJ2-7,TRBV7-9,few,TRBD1,CASSLGQGEGEQYF,TGTGCCAGCAGCCTGGGACAGGGGGAAGGGGAGCAGTACTTC
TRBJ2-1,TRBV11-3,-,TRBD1,CASSLGDRAHEQFF,TGTGCCAGCAGCTTAGGTGACAGGGCCCATGAGCAGTTCTTC
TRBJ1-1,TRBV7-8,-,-,CASSLPGAEAFF,TGTGCCAGCAGCTTACCCGGTGCTGAAGCTTTCTTT
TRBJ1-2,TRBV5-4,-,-,CASSLDSFDGYTF,TGTGCCAGCAGCCTAGACAGCTTCGATGGCTACACCTTC
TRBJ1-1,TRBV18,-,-,CASSIRAGDTEAFF,TGTGCCAGCTCAATCCGGGCCGGGGACACTGAAGCTTTCTTT
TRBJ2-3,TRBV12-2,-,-,CASRAPVCGGPSSSLTDTQYF,TGTGCAAGTCGCGCCCCGGTATGCGGGGGGCCCTCTTCCTCGTTAACAGATACGCAGTATTTT
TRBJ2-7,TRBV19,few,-,CASRQGKGNEQYF,TGTGCCAGTAGACAAGGGAAAGGGAACGAGCAGTACTTC
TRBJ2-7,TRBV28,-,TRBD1,CASTGSPGQTYEQYF,TGTGCCAGCACCGGAAGTCCGGGACAGACCTACGAGCAGTACTTC
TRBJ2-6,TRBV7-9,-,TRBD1,CASSSPRTGSGANVLTF,TGTGCCAGCAGCTCCCCCCGGACAGGGTCTGGGGCCAACGTCCTGACTTTC
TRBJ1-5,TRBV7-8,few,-,CASSLEGSNQPQHF,TGTGCCAGCAGCTTAGAGGGCAGCAATCAGCCCCAGCATTTT